This TCR beta chain derives from a study of blood T cell repertoires in COVID-19. At the level of the study: T cells, B-cell-depleted T cells, or PBMCs provided the cDNA or gDNA that served as material.

This CDR3 region has 15 residues. Trimming left V 2 bases short and J 9 bases short, with 14 bases between. Looked up from germline, CDR1 is MNHNS and CDR2 is SASEGT. Some clones are missing from TCRdb's copy, which holds only in-frame ones; the method was immunoSEQ multiplex PCR. The profile shows 90,000 to 150,000 clones, roughly 76% of them singletons. V gene TRBV6-1 combines with J gene TRBJ1-6; no clear D. The material sequenced was peripheral blood. The sequence came from a human donor in a cohort sampled during active COVID-19. The CDR3 spells CASSEYAPGRSPLHF. CDR3 DNA sequence: TGTGCCAGCAGTGAATATGCCCCGGGTCGTTCACCCCTCCACTTT.